These 8 T cell receptor beta chains were sequenced from one sample in a study of long-term antiretroviral therapy in people with HIV. With survey level as its setting, the immunoSEQ assay was v3.0. TCRdb keeps only in-frame clones here, not all; method: immunoSEQ multiplex PCR. The profile shows 30,000 to 40,000 clones, 90% to 95% of them singletons. This sample comprised unsorted PBMCs, obtained 4.1 years after starting antiretroviral therapy. The receptors here all came from a woman aged 50 to 65 with HIV.

The J gene is TRBJ1-1, the V gene TRBV6-5, with D tentatively TRBD1 (6 bases). V lost 6 bases, J lost 0 bases, and 11 bases lay in between. The CDR3 length is 14 residues. Looked up from germline, CDR1 is MNHEY and CDR2 is SVGAGI. Written as DNA, the CDR3 is TGTGCCAGCAGGGACAGTTCAATGAACACTGAAGCTTTCTTT. Translated: CASRDSSMNTEAFF.

The chain employs TRBV5-1 and TRBJ2-3; 7 positions agree with TRBD2. Trimming took 4 bases from V and 4 from J; bases not matched to a gene: 15. This CDR3 has 17 residues. The germline CDR1 and CDR2 sequences are SGHRS and YFSETQ. CDR3 nucleotide sequence: TGCGCCAGCAGCCTCACGACTAGCTCTTCGGTGGCAGATACGCAGTATTTT. It codes for CASSLTTSSSVADTQYF.

The V gene is TRBV27, the J gene TRBJ1-1, with D uncertain. Trimming removed 6 bases from V and 3 bases from J, with 14 bases in between. This CDR3 is 14 amino acids long. Germline V CDR1 and CDR2: MNHEY, SMNVEV (reference sequence). Here the CDR3 reads CASRRADAHTEAFF. In DNA form, the CDR3 reads TGTGCCAGCAGACGGGCAGACGCTCACACTGAAGCTTTCTTT.

CDR3: CASSLSGTSGGPEQYF. Written as DNA, the CDR3 is TGTGCCAGCAGCCTAAGCGGGACTAGCGGGGGTCCCGAGCAGTACTTC. The chain has TRBV14 and TRBJ2-7; 14 nucleotides align to TRBD2. J gave up 6 bases and V 4 bases, and 8 bases lay outside the gene matches. This CDR3 spans 16 amino acids. CDR1 and CDR2 from the germline V gene are SGHDN and FVKESK.

The chain has TRBV30 and TRBJ1-1; possible D gene TRBD1, 6 bases. Trimming took off 2 bases at V and 7 bases at J, with 11 bases between the two ends. This CDR3 has 12 residues. Germline CDR1 reads GTSNPN; CDR2 reads SVGIG (reference sequence). The DNA for the CDR3 is TGTGCCTGGAGTCGGGACATCTATGAAGCTTTCTTT. This encodes CAWSRDIYEAFF.

The chain uses TRBV7-2 and TRBJ1-5; a possible D gene is TRBD1 (5 bases). CDR3 size: 15 residues. In germline, CDR1 is SGHTA, CDR2 FQGNSA. The V gene lost 1 base and the J gene lost 5 bases, with 12 bases spanning the gap. This CDR3 reads CASSLGGTGHQPQHF. The CDR3 DNA reads as TGTGCCAGCAGCTTAGGCGGGACCGGACATCAGCCCCAGCATTTT.

V is TRBV7-9 and J is TRBJ1-1, with a tentative D call TRBD1 (5 bases). The CDR3 covers 13 residues. V lost 2 bases and J 4 bases, leaving 8 bases between the germline ends. From germline, CDR1 is SEHNR and CDR2 FQNEAQ (reference sequence). This chain's CDR3 is CASSLYQGTEAFF. In nucleotides, the CDR3 is TGTGCCAGCAGCTTATACCAGGGCACTGAAGCTTTCTTT.

The chain uses TRBV7-3 and TRBJ2-1, with a tentative D call TRBD2 (6 bases). Germline assignment: CDR1 SGHTA and CDR2 FQGTGA. Trimming cost V 8 bases and J 9 bases, with 17 bases left between them. CDR3 length: 13 residues. This CDR3 is CASGVGLGGEQFF. The DNA of the CDR3 is TGTGCCAGCGGTGTGGGGCTCGGGGGTGAGCAGTTCTTC. The full variable domain, completed using reference TRBV7-3 and TRBJ2-1, is GAGVSQTPSNKVTEKGKYVELRCDPISGHTALYWYRQSLGQGPEFLIYFQGTGAADDSGLPNDRFFAVRPEGSVSTLKIQRTERGDSAVYLCASGVGLGGEQFFGPGTRLTVL.